Sequencing of this T cell receptor beta chain was carried out in a study of T cell responses to AZD1222 COVID-19 vaccine. Study results and limitations: Every sample of the repertoires postdated the peak T cell response.

The V and J ends lost 3 bases and 9 bases, in that order; junction bases with no gene match: 15. CDR3 length equals 17 residues. CDR1 is GTSNPN and CDR2 is SVGIG in the germline V gene (reference sequence). Libraries were prepared by immunoSEQ multiplex PCR; TCRdb keeps only in-frame clonotypes and omits some of them. The sample records about 210,000 clones, approximately 94% being singletons. To note about this clone: Its antigen is currently unknown.

The clonotype was recovered from an adult who received the MenACWY meningococcal vaccine as a control. Here the sequenced sample was peripheral blood, taken 28 days after the second dose of the MenACWY control vaccine. The chain uses TRBV30 and TRBJ1-6; TRBD1 matches at 9 bases. The CDR3, as DNA: TGTGCCTGGAGGACCCTCGCCGGGACAGGGAGGACTTCACCCCTCCACTTT. Amino acid sequence: CAWRTLAGTGRTSPLHF.